Listed below are T cell receptor beta chains from one sample, sequenced in a study of T cell responses to AZD1222 COVID-19 vaccine. Profiled with immunoSEQ multiplex PCR; TCRdb holds only in-frame clones, not every one. The table includes about 140,000 clones, over 85% detected once. Sequenced here: peripheral blood, sampled on day 0 of AZD1222 vaccination. The receptors derive from an adult in good health. The CDR3 runs from the conserved cysteine through the conserved F or W. The size entry is marked missing in some rows and otherwise reads once, few, many or a size class.

J	size	V	length	CDR3
TRBJ2-2	NA	TRBV24-1	15	CATSDPRQNTGELFF
TRBJ1-1	NA	TRBV11-2	14	CASSLSDSGSEAFF
TRBJ1-5	NA	TRBV19	14	CASSDDRANQPQHF
TRBJ1-1	NA	TRBV28	20	CASSFPAGRALAGMNTEAFF
TRBJ1-5	NA	TRBV9	14	CASSVGQINQPQHF
TRBJ2-5	NA	TRBV12-5	18	CASGRRVVRTREEETQYF
TRBJ2-2	NA	TRBV6-4	16	CASSDGAGAHTGELFF
TRBJ2-3	NA	TRBV15	13	CATSGDRTDTQYF
TRBJ1-5	NA	TRBV7-2	15	CASSLMTGLGQPQHF
TRBJ2-7	NA	TRBV25-1	14	CASSGGGMSYEQYF
TRBJ1-1	NA	TRBV3-1/TRBV3-2	15	CASRGAGAVNTEAFF
TRBJ1-2	NA	TRBV29-1	15	CSVEIGAGGSYGYTF
TRBJ2-5	once	TRBV6-2/TRBV6-3	13	CASSLVRGAAQYF
TRBJ2-7	NA	TRBV5-1	18	CASSLDLRGVRSSYEQYF
TRBJ2-1	NA	TRBV24-1	12	CATSDQNNEQFF
TRBJ2-2	NA	TRBV19	14	CASMGRKKTGELFF
TRBJ2-7	NA	TRBV10-3	14	CAIAPGTEPYEQYF
TRBJ1-2	NA	TRBV19	11	CASERGRGYTF
TRBJ2-3	NA	TRBV9	17	CASSASGAGVTRGTQYF
TRBJ1-2	NA	TRBV27	12	CASMARDYGYTF
TRBJ1-6	NA	TRBV7-9	16	CASSLGQAGGNSPLHF
TRBJ1-5	NA	TRBV10-3	15	CAISEGGRKNQPQHF
TRBJ2-1	NA	TRBV5-5	15	CASSINSGAYNEQFF
TRBJ2-7	NA	TRBV18	14	CASSPNLVPGEQYF
TRBJ1-3	NA	TRBV5-1	16	CASSSLGQSTGNTIYF
TRBJ2-7	many	TRBV29-1	13	CSVEDPGGYEQYF
TRBJ2-2	NA	TRBV19	16	CASSITGGANTGELFF
TRBJ1-2	NA	TRBV27	15	CASSPGLGTGDGYTF
TRBJ2-1	NA	TRBV5-6	16	CASSLKRLAGGLGQFF
TRBJ2-4	NA	TRBV7-3	16	CASSTDGMVAKNIQYF
TRBJ2-7	NA	TRBV5-6	14	CASSFSGGGYEQYF
TRBJ2-7	NA	TRBV29-1	16	CSVGGTDSREPYEQYF
TRBJ1-2	NA	TRBV14	13	CASSQYPIIGYTF
TRBJ1-4	NA	TRBV30	14	CAWGTGSTNEKLFF
TRBJ2-1	NA	TRBV5-4	16	CASSLGGQVTYNEQFF
TRBJ1-1	once	TRBV2	11	CASVDRGGAFF
TRBJ1-1	once	TRBV13	14	CASSLEGPGVEAFF
TRBJ1-5	NA	TRBV2	15	CASTLTGLFNQPQHF
TRBJ1-2	NA	TRBV5-8	17	CASSLVTGVRLNYGYTF
TRBJ2-7	NA	TRBV28	15	CASSFAQGLGYEQYF
TRBJ1-6	NA	TRBV25-1	14	CASSEATVNSPLHF
TRBJ2-2	NA	TRBV4-1	17	CASSQNRAERNTGELFF
TRBJ2-1	NA	TRBV29-1	10	CSVDGNEQFF
TRBJ1-5	NA	TRBV7-2	16	CASSLAAGLGNQPQHF
TRBJ2-1	NA	TRBV6-2/TRBV6-3	13	CASSYSLYNEQFF
TRBJ1-2	NA	TRBV7-9	15	CASSFPGQGAGGYTF